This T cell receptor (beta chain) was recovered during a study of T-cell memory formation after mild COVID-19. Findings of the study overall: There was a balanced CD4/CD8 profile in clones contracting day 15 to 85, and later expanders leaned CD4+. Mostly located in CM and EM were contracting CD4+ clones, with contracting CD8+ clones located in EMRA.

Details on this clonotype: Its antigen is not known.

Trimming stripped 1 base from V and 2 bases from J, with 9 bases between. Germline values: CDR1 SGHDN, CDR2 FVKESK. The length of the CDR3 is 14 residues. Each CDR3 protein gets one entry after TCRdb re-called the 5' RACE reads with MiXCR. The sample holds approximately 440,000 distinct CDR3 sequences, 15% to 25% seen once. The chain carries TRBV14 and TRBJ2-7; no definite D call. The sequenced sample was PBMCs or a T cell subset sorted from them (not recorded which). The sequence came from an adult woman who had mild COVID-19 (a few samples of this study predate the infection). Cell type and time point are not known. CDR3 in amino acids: CASSQGPKPYEQYF. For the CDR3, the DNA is TGTGCCAGCAGCCAAGGACCGAAGCCCTACGAGCAGTACTTC. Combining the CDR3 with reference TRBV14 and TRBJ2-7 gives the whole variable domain EAGVTQFPSHSVIEKGQTVTLRCDPISGHDNLYWYRRVMGKEIKFLLHFVKESKQDESGMPNNRFLAERTGGTYSTLKVQPAELEDSGVYFCASSQGPKPYEQYFGPGTRLTVT.